This T cell receptor beta chain comes out of a study of blood T cell repertoires in COVID-19. Germline values: CDR1 ENHRY, CDR2 SYGVKD. The V gene end was trimmed by 3 bases and the J gene end by 1 base; junction bases not matched to a gene: 7. CDR3 length: 16 amino acids. Sequencing was performed with immunoSEQ multiplex PCR; in TCRdb, only in-frame clones are kept and a portion is missing. Of about 200,000 clones in the sample, over 75% were seen once. The source is a man aged 45-65 years with COVID-19, enrolled during active disease. Sequenced material: peripheral blood. The gene calls are TRBV10-3 and TRBJ2-7; 9 bases match TRBD1. CDR3 residues: CAISDQQGARSYEQYF. In nucleotides, the CDR3 is TGTGCCATCAGTGACCAACAGGGGGCTAGATCCTACGAGCAGTACTTC.